The clone carrying this T cell receptor beta chain was detected ten times or more. This sample stems from a study of T cells in Graves' hyperthyroidism and ophthalmopathy. The investigators amplified TCR beta CDR3 regions from RNA transcripts. HTBI primers drove first-round RT-PCR of the TCR CDR3. MiXCR was run by TCRdb on the multiplex PCR reads, yielding one entry per CDR3 protein. The sample carries 490,000 or so distinct CDR3 sequences, approximately 16% recorded once. CDR3 size: 18 residues. CDR1 and CDR2 (germline): SNHLY, FYNNEI. The J segment lost 2 bases and the V segment lost 8 bases, leaving 17 bases of the junction unmatched.

The chain combines TRBV2 with TRBJ2-3, with 9 bases aligning to TRBD2. What was sequenced was blood. This clonotype was obtained from a woman aged 25 to 39 with Graves' ophthalmopathy. CDR3 loop: CASYRTSVADLATDTQYF. In nucleotides, the CDR3 is TGTGCCAGCTATAGGACTAGCGTGGCGGATTTAGCCACAGATACGCAGTATTTT.